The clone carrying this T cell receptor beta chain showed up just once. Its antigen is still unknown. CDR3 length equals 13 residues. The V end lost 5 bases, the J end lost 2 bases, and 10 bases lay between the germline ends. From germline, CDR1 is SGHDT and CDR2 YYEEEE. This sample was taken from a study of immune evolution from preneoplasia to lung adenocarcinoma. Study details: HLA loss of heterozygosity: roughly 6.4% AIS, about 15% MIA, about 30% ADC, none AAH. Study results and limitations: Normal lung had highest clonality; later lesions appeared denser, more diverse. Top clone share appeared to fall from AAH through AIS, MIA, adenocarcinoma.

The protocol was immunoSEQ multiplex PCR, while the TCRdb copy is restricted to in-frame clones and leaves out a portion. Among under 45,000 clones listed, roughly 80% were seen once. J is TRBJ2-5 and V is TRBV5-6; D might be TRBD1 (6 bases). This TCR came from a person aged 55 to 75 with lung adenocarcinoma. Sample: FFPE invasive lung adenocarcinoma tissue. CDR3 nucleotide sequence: TGTGCCAGCAGTCGACAGGCTCAAGAGACCCAGTACTTC. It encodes CASSRQAQETQYF.